This is a list of T cell receptor beta chains from one sample in a study of human T cells and chemical hapten exposure. MiXCR was run by TCRdb on the RACE reads, yielding one entry per CDR3 protein. The sample carries more than 70,000 distinct CDR3 sequences, about an eighth recorded once. The input for sequencing was whole blood, taken in connection with sensitization to the hapten diphenylcyclopropenone (DPC). Source of these receptors: a woman aged 55-75 years with alopecia areata. Some clones in this sample may be carry-over from other donors' samples. The CDR3 runs from the conserved cysteine through the conserved F or W. A D gene is named only where the DNA matches it firmly. The size entry is marked missing in some rows and otherwise reads once, few, many or a size class.

v_gene: TRBV5-1; abundance: many; d_gene: NA; j_gene: TRBJ1-5; CDR3aa: CASSLDGNQPQHF; CDR3nt: TGTGCCAGCAGCTTGGATGGCAATCAGCCCCAGCATTTT
v_gene: TRBV12-5; abundance: many; d_gene: NA; j_gene: TRBJ2-2; CDR3aa: CASGSFRGAPAGLDHKRTGELFF; CDR3nt: TGTGCTAGTGGTTCCTTCCGAGGTGCCCCCGCGGGCCTAGATCACAAAAGGACCGGGGAGCTGTTTTTT
v_gene: TRBV12-3/TRBV12-4; abundance: NA; d_gene: TRBD1; j_gene: TRBJ2-1; CDR3aa: CASSSDRVNEQFF; CDR3nt: TGTGCCAGCAGTTCCGACAGGGTCAATGAGCAGTTCTTC
v_gene: TRBV14; abundance: many; d_gene: TRBD2; j_gene: TRBJ2-1; CDR3aa: CASSEGSGGIEQFF; CDR3nt: TGTGCCAGCAGCGAGGGTAGCGGGGGCATTGAGCAGTTCTTC
v_gene: TRBV5-6; abundance: few; d_gene: NA; j_gene: TRBJ1-1; CDR3aa: CASSSARGTEAFF; CDR3nt: TGTGCCAGCAGCTCCGCCCGGGGGACCGAAGCTTTCTTT
v_gene: TRBV7-3; abundance: NA; d_gene: NA; j_gene: TRBJ2-3; CDR3aa: CASSLNVGSTDTQYF; CDR3nt: TGTGCCAGCAGCTTAAATGTTGGAAGCACAGATACGCAGTATTTT
v_gene: TRBV18; abundance: few; d_gene: NA; j_gene: TRBJ1-5; CDR3aa: CASSSEQNQPQHF; CDR3nt: TGTGCCAGCTCATCGGAACAGAATCAGCCCCAGCATTTT
v_gene: TRBV5-1; abundance: NA; d_gene: NA; j_gene: TRBJ2-1; CDR3aa: CASSQDGTLINEQFF; CDR3nt: TGCGCCAGCAGCCAAGACGGAACTTTAATCAATGAGCAGTTCTTC
v_gene: TRBV6-1; abundance: many; d_gene: NA; j_gene: TRBJ1-2; CDR3aa: CASSQGPSTNYGYTF; CDR3nt: TGTGCCAGCAGTCAGGGACCAAGTACTAACTATGGCTACACCTTC
v_gene: TRBV10-3; abundance: many; d_gene: TRBD2; j_gene: TRBJ2-1; CDR3aa: CAISVSGGDSPEQFF; CDR3nt: TGTGCCATCAGTGTGAGCGGGGGGGATTCCCCTGAGCAGTTCTTC
v_gene: TRBV7-9; abundance: many; d_gene: NA; j_gene: TRBJ1-1; CDR3aa: CASSFSQGNTEAFF; CDR3nt: TGTGCCAGCAGCTTCTCACAGGGGAACACTGAAGCTTTCTTT
v_gene: TRBV27; abundance: many; d_gene: TRBD1; j_gene: TRBJ1-1; CDR3aa: CASSFSNRGQTEAFF; CDR3nt: TGTGCCAGCAGTTTTTCGAACAGGGGGCAGACTGAAGCTTTCTTT
v_gene: TRBV7-9; abundance: few; d_gene: NA; j_gene: TRBJ1-2; CDR3aa: CASSLAGVFYGYTF; CDR3nt: TGTGCCAGCAGCTTAGCGGGCGTCTTCTATGGCTACACCTTC
v_gene: TRBV2; abundance: many; d_gene: NA; j_gene: TRBJ1-2; CDR3aa: CASSEGEPLNYGYTF; CDR3nt: TGTGCCAGCAGTGAAGGGGAGCCCCTCAACTATGGCTACACCTTC
v_gene: TRBV7-2; abundance: many; d_gene: NA; j_gene: TRBJ1-3; CDR3aa: CASSPEPRYSGNTIYF; CDR3nt: TGTGCCAGCAGCCCGGAGCCCCGGTACTCTGGAAACACCATATATTTT
v_gene: TRBV20-1; abundance: NA; d_gene: NA; j_gene: TRBJ1-5; CDR3aa: CSAHRVNRQHF; CDR3nt: TGCAGTGCCCACAGGGTTAATAGACAGCATTTT
v_gene: TRBV5-4; abundance: NA; d_gene: NA; j_gene: TRBJ2-2; CDR3aa: CASSLDPGQTGELFF; CDR3nt: TGTGCCAGCAGCTTGGACCCGGGGCAGACCGGGGAGCTGTTTTTT
v_gene: TRBV2; abundance: many; d_gene: TRBD1; j_gene: TRBJ1-5; CDR3aa: CASKDRGFDQPQHF; CDR3nt: TGTGCCAGCAAGGACAGGGGATTCGATCAGCCCCAGCATTTT
v_gene: TRBV5-1; abundance: NA; d_gene: NA; j_gene: TRBJ1-5; CDR3aa: CASSLGYGQPQHF; CDR3nt: TGCGCCAGCAGCTTGGGCTATGGTCAGCCCCAGCATTTT
v_gene: TRBV5-8; abundance: few; d_gene: NA; j_gene: TRBJ1-5; CDR3aa: CASIGRPRRSMDQLRNQPQHF; CDR3nt: TGTGCCAGCATCGGAAGACCCAGGAGGTCAATGGATCAGCTTCGCAATCAGCCCCAGCATTTT
v_gene: TRBV6-6; abundance: many; d_gene: NA; j_gene: TRBJ2-3; CDR3aa: CASSYSLPADTQYF; CDR3nt: TGTGCCAGCAGTTACTCTCTCCCCGCAGATACGCAGTATTTT
v_gene: TRBV20-1; abundance: few; d_gene: TRBD1; j_gene: TRBJ1-2; CDR3aa: CSAPGTGEKNYGYTF; CDR3nt: TGCAGTGCTCCCGGGACAGGGGAGAAGAACTATGGCTACACCTTC
v_gene: TRBV6-1; abundance: few; d_gene: TRBD1; j_gene: TRBJ2-7; CDR3aa: CASSDRDSSLEQYF; CDR3nt: TGTGCCAGCAGTGATCGGGACAGCTCCCTCGAGCAGTACTTC
v_gene: TRBV5-1; abundance: few; d_gene: NA; j_gene: TRBJ2-1; CDR3aa: CASSPLQGGTYNEQFF; CDR3nt: TGCGCCAGCAGCCCCCTTCAGGGTGGAACCTACAATGAGCAGTTCTTC
v_gene: TRBV3-1; abundance: many; d_gene: TRBD1; j_gene: TRBJ1-1; CDR3aa: CASSHSGTGPKETTNTEAFF; CDR3nt: TGTGCCAGCAGCCACTCGGGGACAGGGCCGAAGGAAACTACAAACACTGAAGCTTTCTTT
v_gene: TRBV28; abundance: NA; d_gene: TRBD1; j_gene: TRBJ1-1; CDR3aa: CASRRQGFGEAFF; CDR3nt: TGTGCCAGCAGACGACAGGGTTTCGGTGAAGCTTTCTTT
v_gene: TRBV29-1; abundance: NA; d_gene: NA; j_gene: TRBJ1-1; CDR3aa: CSVAWAAEAFF; CDR3nt: TGCAGCGTTGCTTGGGCTGCTGAAGCTTTCTTT
v_gene: TRBV6-2/TRBV6-3; abundance: few; d_gene: NA; j_gene: TRBJ1-5; CDR3aa: CASSPTNQPQHF; CDR3nt: TGTGCCAGCAGTCCGACGAATCAGCCCCAGCATTTT
v_gene: TRBV5-1; abundance: many; d_gene: NA; j_gene: TRBJ2-1; CDR3aa: CASSSGTTRANEQFF; CDR3nt: TGCGCCAGCAGCTCCGGGACGACAAGGGCCAATGAGCAGTTCTTC
v_gene: TRBV20-1; abundance: NA; d_gene: NA; j_gene: TRBJ1-1; CDR3aa: CSALAGGTEAFF; CDR3nt: TGCAGTGCCCTGGCTGGAGGCACTGAAGCTTTCTTT
v_gene: TRBV9; abundance: NA; d_gene: NA; j_gene: TRBJ1-4; CDR3aa: CASSVTSELRREKLFF; CDR3nt: TGTGCCAGCAGCGTCACTTCGGAACTACGGAGGGAAAAACTGTTTTTT
v_gene: TRBV7-6; abundance: many; d_gene: NA; j_gene: TRBJ2-3; CDR3aa: CASSLVTGRARGRTQYF; CDR3nt: TGTGCCAGCAGCTTGGTTACAGGTCGCGCCCGGGGGAGAACGCAGTATTTT
v_gene: TRBV4-1; abundance: NA; d_gene: NA; j_gene: TRBJ1-1; CDR3aa: CASSQEVSAYTLEAFF; CDR3nt: TGCGCCAGCAGCCAAGAAGTCTCGGCATATACTCTGGAGGCTTTCTTT
v_gene: TRBV11-2; abundance: few; d_gene: NA; j_gene: TRBJ2-5; CDR3aa: CASSLVEDGETQYF; CDR3nt: TGTGCCAGCAGCTTAGTGGAAGATGGGGAGACCCAGTACTTC
v_gene: TRBV7-7; abundance: few; d_gene: NA; j_gene: TRBJ2-3; CDR3aa: CASSFGTGTDTQYF; CDR3nt: TGTGCTAGCAGCTTCGGGACTGGGACAGATACGCAGTATTTT
v_gene: TRBV20-1; abundance: few; d_gene: NA; j_gene: TRBJ2-7; CDR3aa: CSAREGASYEQYF; CDR3nt: TGCAGTGCTAGGGAGGGGGCGAGCTACGAGCAGTACTTC
v_gene: TRBV30; abundance: few; d_gene: NA; j_gene: TRBJ2-3; CDR3aa: CAWRGMSTDTQYF; CDR3nt: TGTGCCTGGAGGGGGATGAGCACAGATACGCAGTATTTT
v_gene: TRBV20-1; abundance: many; d_gene: NA; j_gene: TRBJ1-2; CDR3aa: CSARDHRKSYGYTF; CDR3nt: TGCAGTGCTAGAGATCACAGAAAGAGCTATGGCTACACCTTC
v_gene: TRBV5-1; abundance: many; d_gene: TRBD2; j_gene: TRBJ2-3; CDR3aa: CASSSLAGGPTDTQYF; CDR3nt: TGCGCCAGCAGCTCCTTAGCGGGGGGGCCCACAGATACGCAGTATTTT